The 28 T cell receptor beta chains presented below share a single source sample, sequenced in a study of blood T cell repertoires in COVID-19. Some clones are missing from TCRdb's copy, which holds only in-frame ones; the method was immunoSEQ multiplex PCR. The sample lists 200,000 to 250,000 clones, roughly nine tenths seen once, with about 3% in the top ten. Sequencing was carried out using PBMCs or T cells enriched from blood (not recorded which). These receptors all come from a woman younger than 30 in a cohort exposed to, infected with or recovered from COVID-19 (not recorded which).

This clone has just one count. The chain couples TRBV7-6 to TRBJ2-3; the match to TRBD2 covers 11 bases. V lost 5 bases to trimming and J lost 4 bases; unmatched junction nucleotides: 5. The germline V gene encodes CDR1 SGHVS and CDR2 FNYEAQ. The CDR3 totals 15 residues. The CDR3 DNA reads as TGTGCCAGCAGCCGACTAGCGGGGACGGCAGATACGCAGTATTTT. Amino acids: CASSRLAGTADTQYF.

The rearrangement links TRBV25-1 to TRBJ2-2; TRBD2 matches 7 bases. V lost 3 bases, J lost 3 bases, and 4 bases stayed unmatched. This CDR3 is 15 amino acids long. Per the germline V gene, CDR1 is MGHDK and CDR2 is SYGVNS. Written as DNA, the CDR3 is TGTGCCAGCAGTGACGGGAGGTTCGACACCGGGGAGCTGTTTTTT. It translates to CASSDGRFDTGELFF.

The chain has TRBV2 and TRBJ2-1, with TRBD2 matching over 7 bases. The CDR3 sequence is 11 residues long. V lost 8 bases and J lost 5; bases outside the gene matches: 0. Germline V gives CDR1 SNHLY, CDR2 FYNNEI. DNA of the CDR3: TGTGCCAGCGGGGGGGACAATGAGCAGTTCTTC. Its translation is CASGGDNEQFF.

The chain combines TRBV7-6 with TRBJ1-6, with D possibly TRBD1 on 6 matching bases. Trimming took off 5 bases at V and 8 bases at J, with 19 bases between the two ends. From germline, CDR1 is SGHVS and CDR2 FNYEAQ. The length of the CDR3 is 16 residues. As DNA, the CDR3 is TGTGCCAGCAGCGAACAGGGAAGGGACAATTATTCACCCCTCCACTTT. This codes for CASSEQGRDNYSPLHF.

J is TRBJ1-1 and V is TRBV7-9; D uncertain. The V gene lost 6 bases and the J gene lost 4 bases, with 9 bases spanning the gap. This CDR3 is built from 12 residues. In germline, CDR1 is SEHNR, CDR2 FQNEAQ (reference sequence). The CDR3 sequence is CASRDLGTEAFF. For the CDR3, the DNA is TGTGCCAGCAGAGACTTGGGCACTGAAGCTTTCTTT. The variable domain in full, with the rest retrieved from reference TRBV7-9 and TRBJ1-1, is DTGVSQNPRHKITKRGQNVTFRCDPISEHNRLYWYRQTLGQGPEFLTYFQNEAQLEKSRLLSDRFSAERPKGSFSTLEIQRTEQGDSAMYLCASRDLGTEAFFGQGTRLTVV.

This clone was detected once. The chain's CDR3 is CASSQDWTDQYF. CDR3 coding DNA: TGTGCCAGCAGCCAAGATTGGACAGACCAGTACTTC. This chain uses TRBV3-1 (or the pseudogene TRBV3-2) with TRBJ2-7, with D tentatively TRBD1 (6 bases). The CDR3 spans 12 residues. The germline CDR1 and CDR2 sequences are LGHDT and YNNKEL (reference sequence). Trimming left V 0 bases short and J 10 bases short, with 10 bases between.

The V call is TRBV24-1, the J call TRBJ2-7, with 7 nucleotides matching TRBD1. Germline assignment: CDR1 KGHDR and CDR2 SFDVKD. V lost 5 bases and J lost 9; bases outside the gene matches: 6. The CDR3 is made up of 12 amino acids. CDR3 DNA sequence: TGTGCCACCAGTGGGGCAGGGGGAGTGCAGTACTTC. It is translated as CATSGAGGVQYF.

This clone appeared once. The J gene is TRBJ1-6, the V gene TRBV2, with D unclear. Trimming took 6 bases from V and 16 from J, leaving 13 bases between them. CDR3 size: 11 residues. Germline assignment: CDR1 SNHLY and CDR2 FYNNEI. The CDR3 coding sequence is TGTGCCAGCAGCGCGGGTCTCCTTCTCCACTTT. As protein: CASSAGLLLHF.

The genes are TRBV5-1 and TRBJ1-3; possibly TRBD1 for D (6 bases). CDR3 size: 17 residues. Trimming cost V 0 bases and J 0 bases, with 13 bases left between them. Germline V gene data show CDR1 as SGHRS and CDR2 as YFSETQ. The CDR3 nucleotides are TGCGCCAGCAGCTTGGCACCGGACAGTGGCTCTGGAAACACCATATATTTT. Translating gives CASSLAPDSGSGNTIYF.

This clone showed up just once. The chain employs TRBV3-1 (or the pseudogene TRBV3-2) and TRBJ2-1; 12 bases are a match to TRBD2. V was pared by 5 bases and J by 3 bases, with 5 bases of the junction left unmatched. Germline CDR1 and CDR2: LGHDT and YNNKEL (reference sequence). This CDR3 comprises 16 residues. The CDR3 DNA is TGTGCCAGCAGCACGCGGACTAGCGGGATCTACAATGAGCAGTTCTTC. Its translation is CASSTRTSGIYNEQFF.

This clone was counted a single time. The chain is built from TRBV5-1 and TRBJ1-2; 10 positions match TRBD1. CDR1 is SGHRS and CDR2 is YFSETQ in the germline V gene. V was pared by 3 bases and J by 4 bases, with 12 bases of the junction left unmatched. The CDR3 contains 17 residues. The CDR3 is CASSSTPGTGDLYGYTF. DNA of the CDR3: TGCGCCAGCAGCTCGACCCCTGGGACAGGGGATCTCTATGGCTACACCTTC.

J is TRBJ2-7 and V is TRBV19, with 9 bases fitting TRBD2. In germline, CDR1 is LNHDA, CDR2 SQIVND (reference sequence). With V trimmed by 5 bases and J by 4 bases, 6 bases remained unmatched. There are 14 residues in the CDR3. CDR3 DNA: TGTGCCAGTAGTGACGGGACTAGCACATACGAGCAGTACTTC. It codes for CASSDGTSTYEQYF. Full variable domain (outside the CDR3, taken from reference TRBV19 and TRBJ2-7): DGGITQSPKYLFRKEGQNVTLSCEQNLNHDAMYWYRQDPGQGLRLIYYSQIVNDFQKGDIAEGYSVSREKKESFPLTVTSAQKNPTAFYLCASSDGTSTYEQYFGPGTRLTVT.

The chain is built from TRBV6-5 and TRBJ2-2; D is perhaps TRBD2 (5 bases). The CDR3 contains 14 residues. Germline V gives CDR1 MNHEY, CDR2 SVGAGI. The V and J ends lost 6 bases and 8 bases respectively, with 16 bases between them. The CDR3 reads CASSTGNSGGELFF. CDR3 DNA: TGTGCCAGCAGCACTGGGAATTCGGGAGGGGAGCTGTTTTTT.

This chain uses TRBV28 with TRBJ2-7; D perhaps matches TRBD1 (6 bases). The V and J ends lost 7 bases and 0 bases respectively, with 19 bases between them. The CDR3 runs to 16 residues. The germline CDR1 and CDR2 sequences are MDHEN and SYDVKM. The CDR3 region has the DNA TGTGCCAGCATTACAGGTCTTGTAGGGGGCTCCTACGAGCAGTACTTC. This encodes CASITGLVGGSYEQYF.

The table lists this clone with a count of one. CDR3 protein: CASSLDARATEAFF. The DNA of the CDR3 is TGTGCCAGCAGCTTAGATGCCAGGGCCACTGAAGCTTTCTTT. V and J are TRBV11-3 and TRBJ1-1; D perhaps matches TRBD1 (5 bases). This CDR3 has 14 amino acids. The V gene's germline CDR1 is SGHNT and CDR2 YENEEA. The V end was cut by 0 bases, the J end by 4 bases, with 9 bases between.

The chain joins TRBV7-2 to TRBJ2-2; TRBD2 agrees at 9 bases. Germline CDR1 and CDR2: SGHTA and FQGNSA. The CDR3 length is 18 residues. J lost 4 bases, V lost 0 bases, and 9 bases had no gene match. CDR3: CASSLAPAGGRGTGELFF. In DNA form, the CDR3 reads TGTGCCAGCAGCTTAGCCCCAGCGGGAGGTCGAGGCACCGGGGAGCTGTTTTTT.

CDR3 protein: CASSTRDSTPTDTQYF. CDR3 bases: TGTGCCAGCAGCACCCGGGACTCCACCCCTACAGATACGCAGTATTTT. The V call is TRBV9, the J call TRBJ2-3, with D maybe TRBD2 (6 bases). The CDR3 is 16 amino acids. V shed 4 bases and J shed 3 bases, with 18 bases lying between them. Germline-derived CDR1 and CDR2 are SGDLS and YYNGEE.

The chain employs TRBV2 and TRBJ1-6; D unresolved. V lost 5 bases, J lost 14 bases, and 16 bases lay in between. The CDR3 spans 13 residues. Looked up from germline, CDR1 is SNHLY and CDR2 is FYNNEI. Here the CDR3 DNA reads TGTGCCAGCAGTAGGAACGCCGAGGGATCCCTCCACTTT. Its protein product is CASSRNAEGSLHF.

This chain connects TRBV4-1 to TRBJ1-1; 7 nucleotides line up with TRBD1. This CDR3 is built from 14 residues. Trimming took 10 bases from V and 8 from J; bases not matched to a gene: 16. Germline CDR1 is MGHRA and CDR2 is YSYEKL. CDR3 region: CATAPGQAEGEAFF. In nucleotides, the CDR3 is TGCGCCACCGCGCCCGGACAGGCGGAAGGGGAAGCTTTCTTT.

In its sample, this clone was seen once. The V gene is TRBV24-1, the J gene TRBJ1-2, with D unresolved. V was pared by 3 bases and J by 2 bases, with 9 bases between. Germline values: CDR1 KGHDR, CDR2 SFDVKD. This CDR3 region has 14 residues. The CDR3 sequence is CATSDLDMNYGYTF. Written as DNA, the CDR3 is TGTGCCACCAGTGATCTCGACATGAACTATGGCTACACCTTC.

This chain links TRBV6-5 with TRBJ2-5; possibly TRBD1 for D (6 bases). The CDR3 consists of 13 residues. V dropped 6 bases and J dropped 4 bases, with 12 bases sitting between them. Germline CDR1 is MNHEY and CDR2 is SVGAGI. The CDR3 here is CASSRGELETQYF. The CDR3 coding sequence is TGTGCCAGCAGCAGGGGTGAGCTAGAGACCCAGTACTTC.

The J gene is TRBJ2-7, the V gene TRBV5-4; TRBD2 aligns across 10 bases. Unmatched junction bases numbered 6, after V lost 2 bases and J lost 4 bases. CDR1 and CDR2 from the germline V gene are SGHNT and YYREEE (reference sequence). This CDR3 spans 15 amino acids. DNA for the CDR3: TGTGCCAGCAGCTTAGGTCTAGCGGGAGAGTACGAGCAGTACTTC. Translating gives CASSLGLAGEYEQYF. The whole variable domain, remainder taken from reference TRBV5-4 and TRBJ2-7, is ETGVTQSPTHLIKTRGQQVTLRCSSQSGHNTVSWYQQALGQGPQFIFQYYREEENGRGNFPPRFSGLQFPNYSSELNVNALELDDSALYLCASSLGLAGEYEQYFGPGTRLTVT.

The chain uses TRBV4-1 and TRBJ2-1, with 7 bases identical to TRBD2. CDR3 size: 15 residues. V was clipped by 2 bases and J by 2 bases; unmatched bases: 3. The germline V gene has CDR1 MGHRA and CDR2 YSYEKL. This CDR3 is CASSQLADPYNEQFF. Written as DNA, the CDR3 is TGCGCCAGCAGCCAACTAGCGGATCCCTACAATGAGCAGTTCTTC.

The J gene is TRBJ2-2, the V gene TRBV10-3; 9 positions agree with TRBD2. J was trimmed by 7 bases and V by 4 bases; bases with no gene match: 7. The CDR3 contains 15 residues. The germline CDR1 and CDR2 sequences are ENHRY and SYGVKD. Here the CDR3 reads CAISVEVAGDGELFF. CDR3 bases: TGTGCCATCAGTGTAGAGGTAGCGGGAGACGGGGAGCTGTTTTTT.

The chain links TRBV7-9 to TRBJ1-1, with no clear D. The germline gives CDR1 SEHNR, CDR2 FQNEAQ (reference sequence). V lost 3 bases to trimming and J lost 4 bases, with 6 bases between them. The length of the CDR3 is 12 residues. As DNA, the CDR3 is TGTGCCAGCAGCTTTTTCCTCACTGAAGCTTTCTTT. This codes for CASSFFLTEAFF.

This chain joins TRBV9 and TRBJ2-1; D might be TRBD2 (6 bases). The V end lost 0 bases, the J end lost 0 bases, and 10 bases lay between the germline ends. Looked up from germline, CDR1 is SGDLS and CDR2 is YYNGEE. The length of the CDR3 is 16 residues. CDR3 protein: CASSVVEGRSYNEQFF. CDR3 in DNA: TGTGCCAGCAGCGTAGTGGAGGGGCGCTCCTACAATGAGCAGTTCTTC.

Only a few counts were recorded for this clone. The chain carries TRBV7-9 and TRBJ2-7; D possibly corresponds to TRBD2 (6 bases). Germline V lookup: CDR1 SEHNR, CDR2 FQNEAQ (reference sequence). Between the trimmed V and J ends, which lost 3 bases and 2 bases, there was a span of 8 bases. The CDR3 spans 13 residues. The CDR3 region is CASSFGGTYEQYF. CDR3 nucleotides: TGTGCCAGCAGCTTTGGGGGGACCTACGAGCAGTACTTC. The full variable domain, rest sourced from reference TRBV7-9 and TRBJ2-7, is DTGVSQNPRHKITKRGQNVTFRCDPISEHNRLYWYRQTLGQGPEFLTYFQNEAQLEKSRLLSDRFSAERPKGSFSTLEIQRTEQGDSAMYLCASSFGGTYEQYFGPGTRLTVT.

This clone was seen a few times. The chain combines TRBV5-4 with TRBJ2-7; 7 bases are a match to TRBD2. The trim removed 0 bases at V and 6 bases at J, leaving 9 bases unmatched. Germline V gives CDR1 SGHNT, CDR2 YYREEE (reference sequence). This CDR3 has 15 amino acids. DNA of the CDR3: TGTGCCAGCAGCTTGGAGGCTAGCGGTCCCCCCGAGCAGTACTTC. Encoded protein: CASSLEASGPPEQYF.